This note documents a single T cell receptor beta chain sequence. What it binds is unknown. V was clipped by 1 base and J by 8 bases, with 12 bases between them. In germline, CDR1 is GTSNPN, CDR2 SVGIG (reference sequence). This CDR3 spans 13 amino acids. The data belong to a study of shared clonotypes between healthy human individuals. The study's findings and limits: Genetic and exposure-history diversity was limited by the small donor number.

Researchers partitioned CD4+ cells into CD45RA+ naive and CD45RA-negative memory subsets. Genomic DNA (from each subset) was split evenly across several immunoSEQ plates. Clones were sequenced by immunoSEQ multiplex PCR, and TCRdb holds only the in-frame ones, with some missing. The sample has approximately 500,000 clones, less than 96% seen once. The source is a woman aged 25-40 years in good health. The chain has TRBV30 and TRBJ1-5; perhaps TRBD1 as D (6 bases). The sequenced sample consisted of naive CD4+ T cells sorted from blood. The subset denotes: CD45RA+ positively selected. CDR3 in amino acids: CAWSAQGTEPQHF. The CDR3 DNA reads TGTGCCTGGAGTGCACAGGGTACTGAGCCCCAGCATTTT.